The clone carrying this TCR beta chain was seen more than once but under ten times. Antigen: not known. The data were taken from a study of beta chain features in type 1 diabetes. The wider study: Age, gender and cell yields were alike across patients and healthy donors. Findings and limits, study-wide: Lower insertion and higher deletion counts appeared at VDJ junctions in type 1 diabetes patients. Shorter TCRB CDR3s, moderately but significantly so, marked every one of the four CD4+ subsets in Type 1 diabetes patients.

What was sequenced were expressed TCRB transcripts, since all of the isolated RNA had been reverse transcribed. About 3.7 million reads per sample were averaged for naive, central memory and regulatory samples. Here immunoSEQ multiplex PCR was the method, and the copy in TCRdb shows in-frame clones only, minus some. The sample has around 340,000 clones, 7% to 10% seen once. CDR3 length: 13 residues. The germline CDR1 and CDR2 sequences are SGHAT and FQNNGV. With 5 bases removed from V and 1 base from J, the gap between germline ends came to 8 bases. This rearrangement joins TRBV11-2 to TRBJ2-5; D remains ambiguous. Sequencing was carried out using central memory CD4+ T cells from blood. This receptor was identified in a young man with type 1 diabetes. The CDR3 reads CASSPLPQETQYF. CDR3 bases: TGTGCCAGCAGCCCCCTCCCCCAAGAGACCCAGTACTTC.